This T cell receptor (beta chain) was recorded in a study of shared clonotypes between healthy human individuals. About the study: Each donor had three CD4 naive, three CD4 memory, two CD8 naive and one CD8 memory plate.

Sorted-subset replicate PCRs used 150 to 200 ng DNA, some 33,000 T cell genomes. Using immunoSEQ multiplex PCR, the repertoire was profiled, and TCRdb retains in-frame clones only, with some absent. The sample yields about 2 million clones, about 94% seen once. It was CD45RO-negative cells, positively selected for CCR7, that made up naive CD8 cells, with terminally differentiated effector memory CD45RA+ cells excluded. The receptor was derived from a man younger than 30 in good health. The sequenced sample consisted of naive CD8+ T cells sorted from blood.

The DNA of the CDR3 is TGTGCCAGCAGTAGGTGGTTGGGGCCGGATGGCTACACCTTC. Its translation is CASSRWLGPDGYTF. The rearrangement joins TRBV7-9 to TRBJ1-2, with D maybe TRBD1 (5 bases). Trimming took 6 bases from V and 6 from J, leaving 17 bases between them. The CDR3 runs 14 residues. CDR1 is SEHNR, CDR2 FQNEAQ, per germline (reference sequence).